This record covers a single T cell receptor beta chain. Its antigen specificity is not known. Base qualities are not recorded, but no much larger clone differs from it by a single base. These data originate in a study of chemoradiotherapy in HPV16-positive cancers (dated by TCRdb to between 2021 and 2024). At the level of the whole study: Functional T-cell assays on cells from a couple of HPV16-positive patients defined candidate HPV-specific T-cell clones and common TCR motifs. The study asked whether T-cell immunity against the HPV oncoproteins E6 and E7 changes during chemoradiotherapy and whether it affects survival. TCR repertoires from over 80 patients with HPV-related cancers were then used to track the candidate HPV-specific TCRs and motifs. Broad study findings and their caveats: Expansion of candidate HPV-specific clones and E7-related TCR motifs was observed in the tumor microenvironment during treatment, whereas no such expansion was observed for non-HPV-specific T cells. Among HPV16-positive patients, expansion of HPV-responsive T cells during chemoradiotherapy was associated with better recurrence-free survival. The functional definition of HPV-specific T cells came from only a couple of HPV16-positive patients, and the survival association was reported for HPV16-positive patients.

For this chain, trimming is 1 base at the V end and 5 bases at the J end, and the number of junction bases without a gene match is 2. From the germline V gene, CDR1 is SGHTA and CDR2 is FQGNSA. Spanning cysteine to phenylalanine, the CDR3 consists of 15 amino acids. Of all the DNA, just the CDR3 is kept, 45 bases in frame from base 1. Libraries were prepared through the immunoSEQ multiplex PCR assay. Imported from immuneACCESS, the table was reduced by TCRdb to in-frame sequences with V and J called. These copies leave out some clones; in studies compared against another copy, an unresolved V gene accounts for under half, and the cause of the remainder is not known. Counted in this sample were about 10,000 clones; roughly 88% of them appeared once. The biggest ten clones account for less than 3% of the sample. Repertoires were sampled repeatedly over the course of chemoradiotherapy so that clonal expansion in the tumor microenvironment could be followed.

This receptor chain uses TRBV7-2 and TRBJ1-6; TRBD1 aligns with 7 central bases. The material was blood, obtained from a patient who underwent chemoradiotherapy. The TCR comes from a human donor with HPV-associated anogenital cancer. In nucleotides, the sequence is TGTGCCAGCAGCTTAGGGACAGGCAATAATTCACCCCTCCACTTT. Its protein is CASSLGTGNNSPLHF.